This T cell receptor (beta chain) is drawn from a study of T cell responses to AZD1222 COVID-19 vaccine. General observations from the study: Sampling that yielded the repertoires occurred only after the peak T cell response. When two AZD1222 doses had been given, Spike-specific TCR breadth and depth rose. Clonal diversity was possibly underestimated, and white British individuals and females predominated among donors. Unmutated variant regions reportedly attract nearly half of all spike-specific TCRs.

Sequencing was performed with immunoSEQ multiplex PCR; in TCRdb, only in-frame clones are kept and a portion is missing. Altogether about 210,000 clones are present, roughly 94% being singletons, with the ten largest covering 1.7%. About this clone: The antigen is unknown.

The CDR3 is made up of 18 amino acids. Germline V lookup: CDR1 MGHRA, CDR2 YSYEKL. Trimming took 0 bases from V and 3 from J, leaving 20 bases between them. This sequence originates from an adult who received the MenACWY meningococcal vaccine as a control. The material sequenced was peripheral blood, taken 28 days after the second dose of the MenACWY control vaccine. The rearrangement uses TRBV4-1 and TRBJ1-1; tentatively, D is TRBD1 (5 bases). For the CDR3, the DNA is TGCGCCAGCAGCCAAGACCCCTGGGTGGTAGGGGTCGACACTGAAGCTTTCTTT. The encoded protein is CASSQDPWVVGVDTEAFF.